This passage covers 26 T cell receptor beta chains from one sample sequenced in a study of CD8 T cells in ankylosing spondylitis. Broader study findings: Made up of fewer than 10 highly homologous variants, a TCR beta motif appeared characteristic of ankylosing spondylitis blood.

These TCRs' antigens remain unknown. TCRdb called the 5' RACE reads again in MiXCR, with one record for every CDR3 protein. Counted here are 200,000 to 250,000 distinct CDR3 sequences, 7% to 8% occurring once; the ten biggest clones make up approximately 14%. The material sequenced was blood, either unsorted or a sorted T cell fraction (not recorded which). Receptor source: a male donor with ankylosing spondylitis.

The V gene is TRBV7-9, the J gene TRBJ2-3; perhaps TRBD2 as D (7 bases). Germline V gives CDR1 SEHNR, CDR2 FQNEAQ (reference sequence). V dropped 3 bases and J dropped 6 bases, with 13 bases sitting between them. This CDR3 is 14 amino acids long. The CDR3 spells CASSFGGALDTQYF. The CDR3 coding sequence is TGTGCCAGCAGCTTTGGGGGGGCGCTTGATACGCAGTATTTT.

There are many counts of this clonotype. The J gene is TRBJ1-2, the V gene TRBV15, with D possibly TRBD1 on 6 matching bases. Looked up from germline, CDR1 is LNHNV and CDR2 is YYDKDF (reference sequence). V was cut by 9 bases and J by 2 bases, with 16 bases left in between. There are 14 residues in the CDR3. The DNA of the CDR3 is TGTGCCACATCGAAACTTGACAGGAACTATGGCTACACCTTC. Its translation is CATSKLDRNYGYTF.

This clonotype was seen at least ten times. The V call is TRBV7-2, the J call TRBJ1-1; 12 bases line up with TRBD1. Germline V gives CDR1 SGHTA, CDR2 FQGNSA. Losses at the gene ends were 5 bases for V and 3 bases for J; bases not matched to a gene: 10. This CDR3 has 17 amino acids. The CDR3 nucleotides are TGTGCCAGCAGCACCAGGGGACAGGGGGCGCGAGACACTGAAGCTTTCTTT. It yields the protein CASSTRGQGARDTEAFF.

This clonotype showed up many times. The rearrangement joins TRBV7-2 to TRBJ2-3; 7 bases match TRBD2. The CDR3 totals 16 residues. Trimming cost V 3 bases and J 1 base; bases outside gene matches: 7. Germline CDR1 SGHTA, CDR2 FQGNSA. For the CDR3, the DNA is TGTGCCAGCAGCTTCGTCCGCGGGAGTCGCACAGATACGCAGTATTTT. The encoded protein is CASSFVRGSRTDTQYF.

This clonotype was seen just once. The chain uses TRBV20-1 and TRBJ2-7; 12 bases are a match to TRBD2. In germline, CDR1 is DFQATT, CDR2 SNEGSKA (reference sequence). V was pared by 2 bases and J by 2 bases, with 7 bases of the junction left unmatched. There are 16 residues in the CDR3. Written as DNA, the CDR3 is TGCAGTGCTAGAAGACTAGCGGGAGATCGGACCTACGAGCAGTACTTC. Translated, it gives CSARRLAGDRTYEQYF.

This chain joins TRBV7-2 and TRBJ2-7, with D possibly matching TRBD2 (6 bases). Germline CDR1 is SGHTA and CDR2 is FQGNSA. Trimming pared 2 bases from V and 2 bases from J, leaving 10 bases between. This CDR3 spans 14 amino acids. The CDR3 is CASSLLGGTYEQYF. CDR3 DNA: TGTGCCAGCAGCTTATTAGGCGGGACCTACGAGCAGTACTTC.

This clonotype was recorded at least ten times. The genes are TRBV5-1 and TRBJ1-1; D possibly corresponds to TRBD1 (5 bases). The germline V gene has CDR1 SGHRS and CDR2 YFSETQ. This CDR3 is 16 amino acids long. Trimming stripped 1 base from V and 6 bases from J, with 19 bases between. The CDR3 bases are TGCGCCAGCAGCTTGTCCAGGCCAGGGCGGTTCGCTGAAGCTTTCTTT. It translates to CASSLSRPGRFAEAFF.

As regards this clonotype: This could be a read error, since a much larger clone is one nucleotide away. V usage is TRBV20-1 and J usage is TRBJ2-7; TRBD2 is a possible D gene (5 bases). This CDR3 has 12 residues. CDR1 is DFQATT and CDR2 is SNEGSKA in the germline V gene (reference sequence). The CDR3 nucleotides read TGCAGAGCTAGCCCATTGGCCTACGAGCAGTACTTC. Translating it yields CRASPLAYEQYF.

This rearrangement joins TRBV14 to TRBJ1-1; no definite D call. Germline V gene sequence: CDR1 SGHDN, CDR2 FVKESK. The CDR3 contains 13 residues. Trimming pared 2 bases from V and 5 bases from J, leaving 9 bases between. This CDR3 is CASSQILSTEAFF. CDR3 nucleotide sequence: TGTGCCAGCAGCCAAATACTAAGTACTGAAGCTTTCTTT. The whole variable domain, remainder taken from reference TRBV14 and TRBJ1-1, is EAGVTQFPSHSVIEKGQTVTLRCDPISGHDNLYWYRRVMGKEIKFLLHFVKESKQDESGMPNNRFLAERTGGTYSTLKVQPAELEDSGVYFCASSQILSTEAFFGQGTRLTVV.

This clonotype was picked up many times. The chain joins TRBV6-1 to TRBJ1-4; 8 nucleotides align to TRBD1. The junction had 5 bases not matched to a gene; V was cut back by 5 bases and J by 0 bases. The CDR3 extends over 16 amino acids. Germline V gives CDR1 MNHNS, CDR2 SASEGT. The CDR3 DNA reads as TGTGCCAGCAGTCGACGGGACAGGACAACTAATGAAAAACTGTTTTTT. Amino acid sequence: CASSRRDRTTNEKLFF.

This clonotype occurred many times. The V and J genes are TRBV4-1 and TRBJ1-2, with D unresolved. V lost 0 bases and J lost 4, with 12 bases in between. The CDR3 consists of 15 residues. Germline V gene sequence: CDR1 MGHRA, CDR2 YSYEKL. The chain's CDR3 is CASSQEDTVSYGYTF. In nucleotides, the CDR3 is TGCGCCAGCAGCCAAGAAGACACTGTAAGCTATGGCTACACCTTC.

This clonotype was seen more than once but under ten times. The chain is built from TRBV20-1 and TRBJ2-7; the D gene could be TRBD1 or TRBD2 (5 bases each). Trimming removed 6 bases from V and 5 bases from J, with 14 bases in between. The CDR3 runs 12 residues. The germline gives CDR1 DFQATT, CDR2 SNEGSKA (reference sequence). CDR3 protein: CSAAREGDEQYF. DNA for the CDR3: TGCAGTGCCGCCCGGGAAGGGGACGAGCAGTACTTC.

This chain uses TRBV7-6 with TRBJ2-7; TRBD2 is a possible D gene (6 bases). This CDR3 comprises 14 residues. Trimming removed 3 bases from V and 7 bases from J, with 16 bases in between. Germline assignment: CDR1 SGHVS and CDR2 FNYEAQ. In nucleotides, the CDR3 is TGTGCCAGCAGCTTGGGGGGTAGGGCGGTGGAGCAGTACTTC. It codes for CASSLGGRAVEQYF.

This clonotype was seen many times. The chain is built from TRBV12-3 or TRBV12-4 and TRBJ2-7; no firm D call. V lost 3 bases to trimming and J lost 2 bases, with 8 bases between them. The CDR3 covers 13 residues. The CDR3 bases are TGTGCCAGCAGTTTCAGCCCCCCCTACGAGCAGTACTTC. Amino acid sequence: CASSFSPPYEQYF.

This clonotype was detected a few times. V and J are TRBV19 and TRBJ1-2; D is ambiguous. V dropped 7 bases and J dropped 6 bases, with 15 bases sitting between them. The CDR3 covers 13 residues. Germline V gene data show CDR1 as LNHDA and CDR2 as SQIVND (reference sequence). Written as DNA, the CDR3 is TGTGCCAGTACCACTCGGGGTAGGGATGGCTACACCTTC. It specifies CASTTRGRDGYTF.

This clonotype was detected many times. This chain joins TRBV2 and TRBJ1-5; a weak D match, TRBD1 (5 bases). This CDR3 is 15 amino acids long. CDR1 is SNHLY and CDR2 is FYNNEI in the germline V gene. Trimming left V 6 bases short and J 6 bases short, with 18 bases between. CDR3 sequence (DNA): TGTGCCAGCAGAGGGTGGCAGGGCGAAGGTCAGCCCCAGCATTTT. Translating it yields CASRGWQGEGQPQHF.

The chain recombines TRBV5-6 with TRBJ1-2, with 11 bases that match TRBD1. The CDR3 is made up of 16 amino acids. Germline V gene data show CDR1 as SGHDT and CDR2 as YYEEEE. V trimming: 6 bases; J trimming: 2 bases; junction bases outside the gene matches: 9. Written as DNA, the CDR3 is TGTGCCAGCATGGGATGGACAGGGGGCGAAAACTATGGCTACACCTTC. Encoded protein: CASMGWTGGENYGYTF.

This clonotype appeared many times. This rearrangement joins TRBV5-6 to TRBJ2-5, with 9 bases matching TRBD2. With V trimmed by 2 bases and J by 1 base, 12 bases remained unmatched. Per germline, CDR1 SGHDT and CDR2 YYEEEE. The CDR3 spans 18 residues. The CDR3 here is CASSFIRAAGGPQETQYF. CDR3 nucleotides: TGTGCCAGCAGCTTCATTAGAGCAGCGGGGGGCCCCCAAGAGACCCAGTACTTC.

This clonotype was counted only a few times. This sequence joins TRBV27 and TRBJ2-1; 12 nucleotides match TRBD2. V shed 5 bases, J shed 7 bases, and the junction held 9 bases outside the gene matches. The length of the CDR3 is 16 residues. CDR1 and CDR2 from the germline V gene are MNHEY and SMNVEV (reference sequence). CDR3 nucleotides: TGTGCCAGCAGTCCGACGACTAGCGGGAGATTTAATGAGCAGTTCTTC. Protein sequence: CASSPTTSGRFNEQFF.

This clonotype was seen many times. The chain carries TRBV18 and TRBJ2-4; 9 bases map to TRBD1. V shed 6 bases, J shed 4 bases, and the junction held 19 bases outside the gene matches. Germline V gene sequence: CDR1 KGHSH, CDR2 LQKENI. The CDR3 has 19 residues. In nucleotides, the CDR3 is TGTGCCAGCTCGCCGGACAGGGGAGAAAAAAGGGAACTAAAAAACATTCAGTACTTC. As protein: CASSPDRGEKRELKNIQYF.

This clonotype was observed at least ten times. The J gene is TRBJ1-6, the V gene TRBV20-1; 7 bases are a match to TRBD1. From germline, CDR1 is DFQATT and CDR2 SNEGSKA (reference sequence). The CDR3 contains 13 residues. The V gene end was trimmed by 0 bases and the J gene end by 11 bases; junction bases not matched to a gene: 4. The CDR3 is CSAREGQRTPLHF. The CDR3 DNA is TGCAGTGCTAGAGAGGGACAGCGAACACCCCTCCACTTT.

The sample holds many counts of this clonotype. This chain joins TRBV27 and TRBJ2-1; 13 positions match TRBD2. The CDR3 is 19 amino acids. Trimming removed 7 bases from V and 1 base from J; junction bases left unmatched: 13. Germline CDR1 is MNHEY and CDR2 is SMNVEV (reference sequence). The CDR3 sequence: CASTPPRTSGSVSYNEQFF. The DNA for the CDR3 is TGTGCCAGCACCCCACCTAGGACTAGCGGGAGTGTATCCTACAATGAGCAGTTCTTC.

The chain recombines TRBV6-1 with TRBJ2-5, with D perhaps TRBD1 (6 bases). The CDR3 runs 14 residues. Germline V gives CDR1 MNHNS, CDR2 SASEGT. V shed 6 bases and J shed 4 bases, with 15 bases lying between them. The CDR3 spells CASRLGVGAETQYF. For the CDR3, the DNA is TGTGCCAGCAGGTTGGGGGTGGGGGCAGAGACCCAGTACTTC.

This clonotype was detected only a few times. The chain combines TRBV11-2 with TRBJ2-5; TRBD1 or TRBD2 may be the D gene (5 bases each). The CDR3 totals 16 residues. Germline V lookup: CDR1 SGHAT, CDR2 FQNNGV. V lost 6 bases and J lost 1, with 18 bases in between. The CDR3 region is CASRRGDGGSQETQYF. In DNA form, the CDR3 reads TGTGCCAGCAGAAGGGGCGATGGGGGAAGCCAAGAGACCCAGTACTTC.

This clonotype was observed at least ten times. The chain uses TRBV5-6 and TRBJ2-1; D gene unclear. CDR1 is SGHDT, CDR2 YYEEEE, per germline. The CDR3 length is 16 residues. Trimming shortened V by 5 bases and J by 4 bases, and 19 bases separated the two germline ends. CDR3 loop: CASREQTHGFYNEQFF. The CDR3 DNA reads as TGTGCCAGCAGAGAGCAAACCCACGGGTTTTACAATGAGCAGTTCTTC.

This clonotype was recorded many times. This chain uses TRBV24-1 with TRBJ2-2; unclear D gene. The CDR3 runs 16 residues. Trimming pared 0 bases from V and 7 bases from J, leaving 14 bases between. Germline V gene lookup returns CDR1 KGHDR and CDR2 SFDVKD. CDR3 sequence reads: CATSDLAPELGGELFF. CDR3 bases: TGTGCCACCAGTGATTTGGCACCGGAGCTCGGCGGGGAGCTGTTTTTT.